This T cell receptor (beta chain) was identified during a study of cytomegalovirus exposure and HLA in healthy donors. Study-wide background: The roughly 130 validation repertoires used the same platform as the approximately 700 first-cohort repertoires (as reported by a later analysis). Findings and caveats of the study: TCR sequences were mostly rare, though some public TCRs occurred in many donors. One later analysis, an examination of the approximately 130 validation repertoires, found that first-cohort TCR clusters tended to co-occur in them. Cytomegalovirus association was assigned to over 150 TCR beta chains.

Produced via immunoSEQ multiplex PCR; TCRdb's table is partial and in-frame only. The data show about 68,000 clones, roughly 96% seen once. The germline V gene has CDR1 SQVTM and CDR2 ANQGSEA. This CDR3 region has 13 residues. Trimming removed 7 bases at V and 4 bases at J, with 16 bases between. Points on this clone: Antigen: not known.

The TCR comes from a man aged 18 to 30 in good health and CMV-seronegative. The chain has TRBV29-1 and TRBJ1-1; maybe TRBD1 (5 bases). Sequenced: PBMCs. The CDR3: CSAKRRGFTEAFF. For the CDR3, the DNA is TGCAGCGCTAAAAGACGGGGGTTCACTGAAGCTTTCTTT.